These T cell receptor beta chains were read from a single sample in a study of cytomegalovirus exposure and HLA in healthy donors. Here immunoSEQ multiplex PCR was the method, and the copy in TCRdb shows in-frame clones only, minus some. The sample shows about 150,000 clones, around 82% of them seen only once. Sequenced material: PBMCs. The receptors were sampled from a woman aged 45-65 years in good health and CMV-seropositive. CDR3s include the opening cysteine and the closing phenylalanine or tryptophan. Clone size appears in some rows only: once, few, many, or a class for an expanded clone.

CDR3 protein | clone size | J gene | V gene
CASSPDEGTEAFF | - | TRBJ1-1 | TRBV18
CASSTRGMSYQETQYF | - | TRBJ2-5 | TRBV7-6
CASRTGQGGHEQYF | - | TRBJ2-7 | TRBV5-1
CASSWGDEQYF | - | TRBJ2-7 | TRBV6-6
CASSDYLAGAYNEQFF | - | TRBJ2-1 | TRBV6-1
CASSSYYPTGSGYTF | - | TRBJ1-2 | TRBV7-9
CASSKGTENEKLFF | - | TRBJ1-4 | TRBV5-6
CASSIGQRYGYTF | - | TRBJ1-2 | TRBV19
CASSWGGVNSPLHF | - | TRBJ1-6 | TRBV5-4
CASSLGIAGGSTDTQYF | - | TRBJ2-3 | TRBV5-4
CASSVEQEYGYTF | - | TRBJ1-2 | TRBV9
CASSGGQGVQPQHF | - | TRBJ1-5 | TRBV6-1
CAWNQGGGGYTF | - | TRBJ1-2 | TRBV30
CASTGDRDGYTF | - | TRBJ1-2 | TRBV7-9
CASGLFTQYF | - | TRBJ2-3 | TRBV6-1
CASSIPSTDTQYF | - | TRBJ2-3 | TRBV19
CASSLFRTGGPARTEAFF | - | TRBJ1-1 | TRBV5-4
CASSAPSRGFEAFF | few | TRBJ1-1 | TRBV28
CASSSLQLSNQPQHF | - | TRBJ1-5 | TRBV28
CAWSVAIHGEQFF | - | TRBJ2-1 | TRBV30
CASSDLRQRNQPQHF | few | TRBJ1-5 | TRBV6-1
CASSPGRENYGYTF | - | TRBJ1-2 | TRBV5-1
CASRGQGAGHEQFF | - | TRBJ2-1 | TRBV10-2
CASSERGLQPQHF | few | TRBJ1-5 | TRBV9
CASNSGGASGELFF | - | TRBJ2-2 | TRBV10-3
CASSFGGGTDTQYF | - | TRBJ2-3 | TRBV7-8
CSVEDGTPSYEQYF | once | TRBJ2-7 | TRBV29-1
CASGLGAGNTIYF | - | TRBJ1-3 | TRBV12-5
CASGVRTGAYSNQPQHF | few | TRBJ1-5 | TRBV12-5
CASSIYGQGNTEAFF | - | TRBJ1-1 | TRBV5-1
CASSLAGGLNEQFF | - | TRBJ2-1 | TRBV11-2
CASSGARGKYQETQYF | - | TRBJ2-5 | TRBV25-1
CSVERGSGTSAFYKMQFF | - | TRBJ2-1 | TRBV29-1
CAPSGDREGEGYTF | - | TRBJ1-2 | TRBV21-1
CASIGTEGIGNQPQHF | - | TRBJ1-5 | TRBV27
CASSPRQSPNEQFF | - | TRBJ2-1 | TRBV11-2
CATSRGQGAGNEKLFF | - | TRBJ1-4 | TRBV15
CASSLALPVLQPQHF | - | TRBJ1-5 | TRBV11-2
CASSWSEDTEQFF | few | TRBJ2-1 | TRBV27
CASSTMIGNQPQHF | once | TRBJ1-5 | TRBV5-5
CASSHGGEQYF | - | TRBJ2-7 | TRBV7-9
CASSLGTGFYEQYF | few | TRBJ2-7 | TRBV4-1
CASRISGGNQPQHF | once | TRBJ1-5 | TRBV5-6
CASSYSGQGSYEQYF | - | TRBJ2-7 | TRBV6-6
CASSQGAYNYGYTF | - | TRBJ1-2 | TRBV14
CASSPTGLAGALVEQYF | - | TRBJ2-7 | TRBV7-2
CASSSNRRQGAGYGYTF | - | TRBJ1-2 | TRBV7-9
CASSQGHGVEQYF | - | TRBJ2-7 | TRBV4-3
CASSLDRAQQYF | - | TRBJ2-7 | TRBV5-1
CASSPGQGERDTQYF | - | TRBJ2-3 | TRBV5-8
CASSFGTGNTEAFF | - | TRBJ1-1 | TRBV18
CASSLAGQPQHF | - | TRBJ1-5 | TRBV7-2
CASTLRGRAGTDTQYF | - | TRBJ2-3 | TRBV19
CASSQETGIKAEQYF | - | TRBJ2-7 | TRBV4-1
CASTILGSYGYTF | - | TRBJ1-2 | TRBV19